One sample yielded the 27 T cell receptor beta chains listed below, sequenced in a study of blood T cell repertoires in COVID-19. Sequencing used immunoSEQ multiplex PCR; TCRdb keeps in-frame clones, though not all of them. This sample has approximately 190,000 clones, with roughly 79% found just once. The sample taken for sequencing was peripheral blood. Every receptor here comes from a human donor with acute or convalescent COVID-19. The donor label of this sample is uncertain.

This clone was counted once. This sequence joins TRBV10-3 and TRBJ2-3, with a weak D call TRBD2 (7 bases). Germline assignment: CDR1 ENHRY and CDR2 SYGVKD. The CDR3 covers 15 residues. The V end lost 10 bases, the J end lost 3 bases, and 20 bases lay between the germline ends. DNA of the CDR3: TGTGCCACCCTTCCCACCGCGGGGGCAACAGATACGCAGTATTTT. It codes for CATLPTAGATDTQYF.

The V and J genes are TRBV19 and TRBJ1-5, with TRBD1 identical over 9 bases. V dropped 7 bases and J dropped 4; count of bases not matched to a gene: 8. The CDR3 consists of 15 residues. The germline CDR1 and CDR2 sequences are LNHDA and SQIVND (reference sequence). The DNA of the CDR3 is TGTGCCAGTACCTCCGGGACAGGGTGGAATCAGCCCCAGCATTTT. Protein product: CASTSGTGWNQPQHF.

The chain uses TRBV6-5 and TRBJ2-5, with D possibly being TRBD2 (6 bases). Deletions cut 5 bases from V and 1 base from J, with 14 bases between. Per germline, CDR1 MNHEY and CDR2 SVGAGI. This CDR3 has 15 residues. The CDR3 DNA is TGTGCCAGCAGTCCGAGGGAGGTGGGCCAAGAGACCCAGTACTTC. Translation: CASSPREVGQETQYF.

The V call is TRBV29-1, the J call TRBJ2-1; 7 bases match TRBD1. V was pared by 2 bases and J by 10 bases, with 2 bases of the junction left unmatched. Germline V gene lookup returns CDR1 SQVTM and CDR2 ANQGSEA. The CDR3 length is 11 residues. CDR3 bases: TGCAGCGTTGAAAGGGGGCGGGAGCAGTTCTTC. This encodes CSVERGREQFF.

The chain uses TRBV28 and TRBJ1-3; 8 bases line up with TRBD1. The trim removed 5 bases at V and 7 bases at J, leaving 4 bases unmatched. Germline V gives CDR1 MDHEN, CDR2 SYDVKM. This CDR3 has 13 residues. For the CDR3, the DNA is TGTGCCAGCAGTCCAGGACAGGGCAACACCATATATTTT. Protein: CASSPGQGNTIYF.

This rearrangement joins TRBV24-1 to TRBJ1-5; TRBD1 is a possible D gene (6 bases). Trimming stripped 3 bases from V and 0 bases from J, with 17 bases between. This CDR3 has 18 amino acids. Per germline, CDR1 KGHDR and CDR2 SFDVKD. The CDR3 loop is CATSDGGRGIDSNQPQHF. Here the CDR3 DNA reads TGTGCCACCAGTGATGGGGGGAGGGGGATCGATAGCAATCAGCCCCAGCATTTT.

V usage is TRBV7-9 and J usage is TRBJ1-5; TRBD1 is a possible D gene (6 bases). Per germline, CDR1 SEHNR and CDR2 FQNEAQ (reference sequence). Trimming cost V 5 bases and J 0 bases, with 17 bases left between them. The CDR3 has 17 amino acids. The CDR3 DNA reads TGTGCCAGCAGCCGGGACACCCTCTCTTATAGCAATCAGCCCCAGCATTTT. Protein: CASSRDTLSYSNQPQHF.

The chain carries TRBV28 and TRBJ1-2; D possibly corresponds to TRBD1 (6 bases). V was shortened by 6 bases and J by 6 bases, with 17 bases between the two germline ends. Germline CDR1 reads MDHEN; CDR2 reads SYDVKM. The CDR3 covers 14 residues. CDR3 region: CASRGAQPGNGYTF. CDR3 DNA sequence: TGTGCCAGCAGGGGGGCGCAGCCGGGAAATGGCTACACCTTC.

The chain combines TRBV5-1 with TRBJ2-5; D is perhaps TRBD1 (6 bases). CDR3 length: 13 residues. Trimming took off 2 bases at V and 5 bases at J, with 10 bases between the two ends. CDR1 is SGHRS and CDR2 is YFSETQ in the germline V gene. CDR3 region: CASSFGQRETQYF. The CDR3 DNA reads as TGCGCCAGCAGCTTTGGACAGAGGGAGACCCAGTACTTC.

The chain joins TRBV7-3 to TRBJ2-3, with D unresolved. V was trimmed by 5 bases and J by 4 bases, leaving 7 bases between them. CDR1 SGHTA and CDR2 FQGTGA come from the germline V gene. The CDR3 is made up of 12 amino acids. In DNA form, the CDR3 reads TGTGCCAGCAGCCCAGACTCAGATACGCAGTATTTT. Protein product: CASSPDSDTQYF.

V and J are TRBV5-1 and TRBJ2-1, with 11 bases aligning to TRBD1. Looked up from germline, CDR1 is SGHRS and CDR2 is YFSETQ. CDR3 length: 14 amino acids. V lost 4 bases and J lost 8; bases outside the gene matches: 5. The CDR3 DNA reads TGCGCCAGCAGCCGCGGGACAGGGGGTCATGAGCAGTTCTTC. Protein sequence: CASSRGTGGHEQFF.

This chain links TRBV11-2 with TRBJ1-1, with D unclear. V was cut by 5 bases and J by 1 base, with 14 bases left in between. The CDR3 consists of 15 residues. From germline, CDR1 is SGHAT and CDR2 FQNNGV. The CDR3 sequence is CASSQVGQQNTEAFF. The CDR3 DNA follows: TGTGCCAGCAGCCAGGTCGGTCAGCAGAACACTGAAGCTTTCTTT.

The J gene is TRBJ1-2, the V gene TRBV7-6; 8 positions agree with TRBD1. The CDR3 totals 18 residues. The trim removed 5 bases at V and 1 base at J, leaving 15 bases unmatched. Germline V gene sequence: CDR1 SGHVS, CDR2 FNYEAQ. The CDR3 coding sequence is TGTGCCAGCAGCCTTGGACAGGGAGGGCCCATACTTAACTATGGCTACACCTTC. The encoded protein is CASSLGQGGPILNYGYTF.

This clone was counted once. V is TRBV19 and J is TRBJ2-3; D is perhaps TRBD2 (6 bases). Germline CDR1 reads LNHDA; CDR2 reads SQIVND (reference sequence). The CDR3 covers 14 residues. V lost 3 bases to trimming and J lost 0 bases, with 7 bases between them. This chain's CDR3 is CASSMGGSTDTQYF. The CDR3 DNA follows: TGTGCCAGTAGTATGGGGGGAAGCACAGATACGCAGTATTTT.

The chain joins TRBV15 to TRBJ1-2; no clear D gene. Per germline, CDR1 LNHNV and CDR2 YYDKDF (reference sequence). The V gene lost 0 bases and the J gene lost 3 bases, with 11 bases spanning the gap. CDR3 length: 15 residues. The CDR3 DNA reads TGTGCCACCAGCAGAGAACAGCCAGCTTACTATGGCTACACCTTC. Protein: CATSREQPAYYGYTF.

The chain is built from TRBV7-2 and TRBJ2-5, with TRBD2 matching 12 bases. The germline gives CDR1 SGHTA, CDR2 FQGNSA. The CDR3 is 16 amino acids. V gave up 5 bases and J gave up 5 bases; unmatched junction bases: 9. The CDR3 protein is CASSIPSGRAGETQYF. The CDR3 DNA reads TGTGCCAGCAGCATCCCTAGCGGGAGGGCCGGGGAGACCCAGTACTTC.

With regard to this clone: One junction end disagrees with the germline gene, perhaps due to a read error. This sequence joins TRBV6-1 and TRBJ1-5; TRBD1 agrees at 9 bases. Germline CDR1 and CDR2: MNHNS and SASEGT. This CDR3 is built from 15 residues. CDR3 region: CASREGTGSNQPQHF. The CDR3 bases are TGTGCCAGCAGGGAAGGGACAGGGAGCAATCAGCCCCAGCATTTT.

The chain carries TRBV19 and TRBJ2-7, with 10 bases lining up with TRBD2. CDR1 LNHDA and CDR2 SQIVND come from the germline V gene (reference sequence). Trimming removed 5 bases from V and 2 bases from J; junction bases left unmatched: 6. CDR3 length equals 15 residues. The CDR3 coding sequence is TGTGCCAGTAGTGATACTAGCGGGACTCCCTACGAGCAGTACTTC. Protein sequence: CASSDTSGTPYEQYF.

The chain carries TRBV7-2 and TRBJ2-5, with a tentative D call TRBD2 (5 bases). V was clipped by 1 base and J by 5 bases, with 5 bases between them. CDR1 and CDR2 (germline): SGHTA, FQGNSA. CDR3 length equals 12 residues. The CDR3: CASSLGRETQYF. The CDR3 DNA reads TGTGCCAGCAGCTTAGGGAGGGAGACCCAGTACTTC.

DNA for the CDR3: TGTGCCAGCTCACCACCGATAAGGGGCCCTGAAGCTTTCTTT. It specifies CASSPPIRGPEAFF. The chain employs TRBV18 and TRBJ1-1, with a weak D call TRBD1 (5 bases). The CDR3 is 14 amino acids. The ends were cut back, 0 bases at V and 6 bases at J, with 11 bases in the middle. Germline CDR1 and CDR2: KGHSH and LQKENI.

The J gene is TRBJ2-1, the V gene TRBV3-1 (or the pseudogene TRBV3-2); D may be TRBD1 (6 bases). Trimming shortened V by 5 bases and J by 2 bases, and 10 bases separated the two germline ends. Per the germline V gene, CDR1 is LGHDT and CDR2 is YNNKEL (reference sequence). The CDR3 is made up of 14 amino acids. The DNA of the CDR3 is TGTGCCAGCAGCAGGGGGTCGGCCTACAATGAGCAGTTCTTC. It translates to CASSRGSAYNEQFF.

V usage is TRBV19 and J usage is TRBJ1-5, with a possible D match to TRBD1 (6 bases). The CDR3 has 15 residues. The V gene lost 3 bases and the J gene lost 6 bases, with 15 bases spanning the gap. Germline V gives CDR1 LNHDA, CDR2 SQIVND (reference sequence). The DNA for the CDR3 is TGTGCCAGTAGTATTGGAACAGGGTTGATTCAGCCCCAGCATTTT. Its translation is CASSIGTGLIQPQHF. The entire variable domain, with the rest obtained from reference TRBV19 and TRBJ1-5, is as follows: DGGITQSPKYLFRKEGQNVTLSCEQNLNHDAMYWYRQDPGQGLRLIYYSQIVNDFQKGDIAEGYSVSREKKESFPLTVTSAQKNPTAFYLCASSIGTGLIQPQHFGDGTRLSIL.

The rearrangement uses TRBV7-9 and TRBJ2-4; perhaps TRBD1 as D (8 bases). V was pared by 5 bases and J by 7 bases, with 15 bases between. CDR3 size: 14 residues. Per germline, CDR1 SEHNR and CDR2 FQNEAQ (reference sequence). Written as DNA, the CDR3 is TGTGCCAGCAGCGTTACAGGGGGAGGGAACATTCAGTACTTC. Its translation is CASSVTGGGNIQYF.

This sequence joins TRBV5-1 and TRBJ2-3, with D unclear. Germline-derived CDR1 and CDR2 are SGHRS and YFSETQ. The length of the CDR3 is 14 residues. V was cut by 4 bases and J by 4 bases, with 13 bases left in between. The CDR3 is CASSRSYEADTQYF. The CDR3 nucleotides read TGCGCCAGCAGCCGGTCCTATGAGGCAGATACGCAGTATTTT.

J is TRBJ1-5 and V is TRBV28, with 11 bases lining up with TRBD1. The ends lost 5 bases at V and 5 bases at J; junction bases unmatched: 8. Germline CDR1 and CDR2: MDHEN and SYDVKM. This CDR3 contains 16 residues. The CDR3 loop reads CASSTRDRGGYQPQHF. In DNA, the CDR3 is TGTGCCAGCAGTACCAGGGACAGGGGGGGATATCAGCCCCAGCATTTT.

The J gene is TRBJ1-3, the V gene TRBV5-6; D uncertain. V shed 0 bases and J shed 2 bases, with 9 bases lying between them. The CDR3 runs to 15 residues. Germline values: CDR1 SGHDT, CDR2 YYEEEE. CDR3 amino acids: CASSLVGQAGNTIYF. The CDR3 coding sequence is TGTGCCAGCAGCTTGGTAGGCCAGGCTGGAAACACCATATATTTT.

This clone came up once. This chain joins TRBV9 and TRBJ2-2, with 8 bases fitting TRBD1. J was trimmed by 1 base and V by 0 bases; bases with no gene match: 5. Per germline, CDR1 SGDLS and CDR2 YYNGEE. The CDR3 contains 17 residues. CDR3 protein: CASSVARDRMNTGELFF. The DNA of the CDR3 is TGTGCCAGCAGCGTAGCTCGGGACAGGATGAACACCGGGGAGCTGTTTTTT.